Detailed here is one TCR beta chain. V was cut by 0 bases and J by 5 bases, with 10 bases left in between. The V gene's germline CDR1 is KGHSH and CDR2 LQKENI. The CDR3 length is 14 residues. These data originate in a study of patients and donors after allogeneic stem cell transplantation. TCRdb called the RT-PCR reads again in MiXCR, with one record for every CDR3 protein. The sample holds 920,000 or so distinct CDR3 sequences; 18% are singletons and the top ten take about 6%. This sequence joins TRBV18 and TRBJ1-1; D gene uncertain. The receptor's source is a human donor who was either an allogeneic HSCT recipient or a stem cell or donor lymphocyte infusion donor (not recorded which). It is not recorded whose cells these are; they may come from a transplant donor. The sequenced sample was blood, either unsorted or a sorted T cell fraction (not recorded which). CDR3 sequence reads: CASSPPLGRTEAFF. DNA of the CDR3: TGTGCCAGCTCACCACCGTTGGGGAGAACTGAAGCTTTCTTT.